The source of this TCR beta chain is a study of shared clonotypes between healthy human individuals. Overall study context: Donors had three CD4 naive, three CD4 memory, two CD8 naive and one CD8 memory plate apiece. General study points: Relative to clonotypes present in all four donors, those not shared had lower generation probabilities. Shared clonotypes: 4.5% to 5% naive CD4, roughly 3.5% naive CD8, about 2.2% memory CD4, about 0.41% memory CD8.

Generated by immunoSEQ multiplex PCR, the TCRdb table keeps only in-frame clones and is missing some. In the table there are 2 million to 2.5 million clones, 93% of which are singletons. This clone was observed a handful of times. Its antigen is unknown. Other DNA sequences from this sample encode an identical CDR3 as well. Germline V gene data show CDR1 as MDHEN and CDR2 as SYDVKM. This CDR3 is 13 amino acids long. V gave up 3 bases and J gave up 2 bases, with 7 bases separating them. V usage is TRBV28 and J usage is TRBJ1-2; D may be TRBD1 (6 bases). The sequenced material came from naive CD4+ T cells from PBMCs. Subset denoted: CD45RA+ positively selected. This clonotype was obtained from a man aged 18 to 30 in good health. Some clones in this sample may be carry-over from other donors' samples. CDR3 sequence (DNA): TGTGCCAGCAGTTTGGACAGCAACTATGGCTACACCTTC. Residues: CASSLDSNYGYTF.